The present TCR beta chain was sequenced within a study of cytomegalovirus exposure and HLA in healthy donors. Study-wide results and caveats: A later analysis revealed that TCR association rates differed between HLA loci, peaking at DRB1 and bottoming out at HLA-C. HLA alleles were associated with roughly 17,000 TCR beta sequences in a later analysis at 0.05 false discovery rate. TCR beta V- and J-gene trimming was later associated with a missense DCLRE1C variant.

Germline values: CDR1 SGDLS, CDR2 YYNGEE. The trim removed 4 bases at V and 1 base at J, leaving 8 bases unmatched. The CDR3 spans 15 residues. With regard to this clone: Its antigen is currently unknown.

It was with 60 Vbeta and 13 Jbeta primers that the PCR ran. Generated by immunoSEQ multiplex PCR, the TCRdb table keeps only in-frame clones and is missing some. The sample lists 200,000 or so clones, about 78% occurring once. This chain joins TRBV9 and TRBJ2-7, with 7 bases that match TRBD1. The sequence came from a woman in her twenties or thirties in good health and CMV-seronegative. The sample consisted of PBMCs. The CDR3 here is CASSPTTGPSYEQYF. In nucleotides, the CDR3 is TGTGCCAGCAGCCCGACGACAGGGCCTTCCTACGAGCAGTACTTC.